This TCR beta chain is from a study of T cell responses to AZD1222 COVID-19 vaccine. Libraries were prepared by immunoSEQ multiplex PCR; TCRdb keeps only in-frame clonotypes and omits some of them. The data hold approximately 110,000 clones, with approximately 90% observed a single time. Germline loops: CDR1 KGHSH, CDR2 LQKENI. Trimming removed 0 bases at V and 0 bases at J, with 15 bases between. This CDR3 is 18 amino acids long. The TCR originated in an adult in good health. V is TRBV18 and J is TRBJ1-5; D call uncertain. The sequencing here drew on peripheral blood, taken on day 0 of AZD1222 vaccination. The CDR3 coding sequence is TGTGCCAGCTCACCACCGTATTTACCCGGGAATAGCAATCAGCCCCAGCATTTT. Protein sequence: CASSPPYLPGNSNQPQHF.